The T cell receptor beta chain under discussion was sequenced for a study of cytotoxic CD8 clonotypes in ibrutinib-treated CLL. The V gene lost 5 bases and the J gene lost 7 bases, with 15 bases spanning the gap. CDR3 length: 13 residues. Germline-derived CDR1 and CDR2 are LNHNV and YYDKDF (reference sequence). Some clones are missing from TCRdb's copy, which holds only in-frame ones; the method was immunoSEQ multiplex PCR. The profile shows some 200,000 clones, 72% of them singletons. The material sequenced was PBMCs, taken after 24 months of ibrutinib treatment. The chain employs TRBV15 and TRBJ2-7; unclear D gene. This clonotype was obtained from a human donor with chronic lymphocytic leukemia. In DNA form, the CDR3 reads TGTGCCACCAGCCCGGACGTTAAGAGGGAGCAGTACTTC. It is translated as CATSPDVKREQYF.